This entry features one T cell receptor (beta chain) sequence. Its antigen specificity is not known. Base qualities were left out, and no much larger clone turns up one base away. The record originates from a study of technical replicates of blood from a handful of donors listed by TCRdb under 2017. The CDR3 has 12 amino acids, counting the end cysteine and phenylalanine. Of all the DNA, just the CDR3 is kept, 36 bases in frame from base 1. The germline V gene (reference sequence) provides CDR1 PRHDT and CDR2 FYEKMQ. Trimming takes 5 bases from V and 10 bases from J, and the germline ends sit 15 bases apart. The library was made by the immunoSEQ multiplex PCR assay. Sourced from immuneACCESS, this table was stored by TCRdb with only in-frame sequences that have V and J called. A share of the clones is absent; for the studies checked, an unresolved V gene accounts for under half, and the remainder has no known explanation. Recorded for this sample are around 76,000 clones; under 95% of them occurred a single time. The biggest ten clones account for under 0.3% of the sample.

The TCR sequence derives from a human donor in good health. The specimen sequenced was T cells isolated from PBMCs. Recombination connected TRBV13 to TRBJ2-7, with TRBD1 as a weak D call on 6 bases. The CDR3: CASSVSGARQYF. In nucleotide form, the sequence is TGTGCCAGCAGCGTTTCAGGGGCCCGCCAGTACTTC. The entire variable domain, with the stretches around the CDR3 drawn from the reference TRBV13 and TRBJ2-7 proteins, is AAGVIQSPRHLIKEKRETATLKCYPIPRHDTVYWYQQGPGQDPQFLISFYEKMQSDKGSIPDRFSAQQFSDYHSELNMSSLELGDSALYFCASSVSGARQYFGPGTRLTVT.